The next 14 T cell receptor beta chains were all read from a single sample in a study of identical twins. TCRdb reprocessed the 5' RACE reads with MiXCR, giving one entry per CDR3 protein. The sample yields 200,000 to 250,000 distinct CDR3 sequences, over 13% seen once. The source material was memory (CD45RO+) T cells sorted from blood. The receptors originated from a woman aged 18-35 years in good health.

This clonotype has only a few counts. The V gene is TRBV7-2, the J gene TRBJ2-4; D is ambiguous. This CDR3 spans 16 amino acids. CDR1 SGHTA and CDR2 FQGNSA come from the germline V gene. Trimming cost V 5 bases and J 3 bases, with 17 bases left between them. In nucleotides, the CDR3 is TGTGCCAGCAGCCCGAACTTACAGTGGGACAAAAACATTCAGTACTTC. Protein: CASSPNLQWDKNIQYF. Combining the CDR3 with reference TRBV7-2 and TRBJ2-4 gives the whole variable domain GAGVSQSPSNKVTEKGKDVELRCDPISGHTALYWYRQSLGQGLEFLIYFQGNSAPDKSGLPSDRFSAERTGGSVSTLTIQRTQQEDSAVYLCASSPNLQWDKNIQYFGAGTRLSVL.

The rearrangement uses TRBV20-1 and TRBJ1-4; a weak D match, TRBD1 (6 bases). The ends were cut back, 4 bases at V and 3 bases at J, with 12 bases in the middle. CDR1 DFQATT and CDR2 SNEGSKA come from the germline V gene (reference sequence). This CDR3 has 14 amino acids. The CDR3 sequence: CSAKGGGSNEKLFF. The CDR3, as DNA: TGCAGTGCTAAAGGGGGTGGGTCTAATGAAAAACTGTTTTTT.

The chain uses TRBV5-1 and TRBJ1-1, with a possible D match to TRBD1 (6 bases). V lost 4 bases and J lost 4, with 17 bases in between. Germline-derived CDR1 and CDR2 are SGHRS and YFSETQ. This CDR3 region has 15 residues. CDR3 in DNA: TGCGCCAGCAGCCCTCAGGCAGGGGTTGTCACTGAAGCTTTCTTT. This sequence encodes CASSPQAGVVTEAFF.

This clonotype was recorded many times. The chain carries TRBV7-8 and TRBJ2-5; a weak D match, TRBD2 (8 bases). CDR1 is SGHVS, CDR2 FQNEAQ, per germline. The CDR3 consists of 17 residues. V shed 2 bases and J shed 7 bases, with 23 bases lying between them. For the CDR3, the DNA is TGTGCCAGCAGCTTAAGAGGCGGGAGGACAGGCTGGGTGACCCAGTACTTC. Amino acids: CASSLRGGRTGWVTQYF.

This clonotype has ten or more counts. Here the CDR3 DNA reads TGTGCCAGTAGCCCACGGCAGTACAATCAGCCCCAGCATTTT. This gives the protein CASSPRQYNQPQHF. The J gene is TRBJ1-5, the V gene TRBV5-6; D remains unclear. Germline V gene data show CDR1 as SGHDT and CDR2 as YYEEEE. The V end was cut by 8 bases, the J end by 3 bases, with 15 bases between. This CDR3 has 14 residues.

This chain joins TRBV19 and TRBJ1-5; D unresolved. V lost 2 bases and J lost 7, with 12 bases in between. The CDR3 is 14 residues long. Germline V CDR1 and CDR2: LNHDA, SQIVND (reference sequence). This CDR3 reads CASSISRAGQPQHF. The CDR3 bases are TGTGCCAGTAGTATAAGTAGGGCTGGACAGCCCCAGCATTTT.

This clonotype was recorded at least ten times. The CDR3 reads CASSPRLAGGTDTQYF. Here the CDR3 DNA reads TGTGCCAGCAGTCCCCGACTAGCGGGGGGTACAGATACGCAGTATTTT. This sequence joins TRBV12-3 or TRBV12-4 and TRBJ2-3; 13 bases are a match to TRBD2. Germline trimming cut 5 bases from V and 3 bases from J; bases unmatched to any gene: 5. This CDR3 is 16 amino acids long.

This clonotype was picked up a small number of times. The chain joins TRBV20-1 to TRBJ2-1; 8 nucleotides align to TRBD2. In germline, CDR1 is DFQATT, CDR2 SNEGSKA (reference sequence). The CDR3 spans 13 residues. V lost 1 base to trimming and J lost 8 bases; unmatched junction nucleotides: 4. In DNA, the CDR3 is TGCAGTGCTAGAGGCGGGACTAGTTATGAGCAGTTCTTC. This encodes CSARGGTSYEQFF.

In its sample, this clonotype was seen many times. The chain combines TRBV29-1 with TRBJ1-2; D remains unclear. The germline CDR1 and CDR2 sequences are SQVTM and ANQGSEA. The ends were cut back, 5 bases at V and 3 bases at J, with 10 bases in the middle. The CDR3 consists of 12 residues. The CDR3 sequence is CSVYWQHYGYTF. The CDR3 coding sequence is TGCAGCGTTTACTGGCAGCACTATGGCTACACCTTC.

This clonotype was seen a few times. The J gene is TRBJ1-2, the V gene TRBV4-2; a weak D match, TRBD1 (5 bases). The V gene lost 2 bases and the J gene lost 4 bases, with 11 bases spanning the gap. The CDR3 has 14 residues. Germline CDR1 and CDR2: LGHNA and YNFKEQ. CDR3 DNA: TGTGCCAGCAGCCAATCGACCGGGACCTATGGCTACACCTTC. As protein: CASSQSTGTYGYTF.

The chain is built from TRBV9 and TRBJ2-3; tentatively, D is TRBD2 (6 bases). CDR3 length: 13 residues. Trimming left V 3 bases short and J 2 bases short, with 7 bases between. Germline V gene lookup returns CDR1 SGDLS and CDR2 YYNGEE. CDR3 sequence: CASSASATDTQYF. In DNA form, the CDR3 reads TGTGCCAGCAGCGCTAGCGCCACAGATACGCAGTATTTT.

This clonotype was observed at least ten times. This chain joins TRBV30 and TRBJ2-3, with D possibly matching TRBD2 (5 bases). V was clipped by 7 bases and J by 3 bases, with 5 bases between them. The CDR3 consists of 10 residues. The germline gives CDR1 GTSNPN, CDR2 SVGIG (reference sequence). CDR3 nucleotides: TGTGCCTCGGGAACAGATACGCAGTATTTT. It encodes CASGTDTQYF.

The J gene is TRBJ1-6, the V gene TRBV12-3 or TRBV12-4; TRBD1 agrees at 7 bases. Trimming removed 5 bases from V and 7 bases from J; junction bases left unmatched: 8. CDR3 length: 15 residues. The CDR3 loop reads CASSATGTVNSPLHF. The CDR3 nucleotides read TGTGCCAGCAGTGCAACCGGGACAGTAAATTCACCCCTCCACTTT.

This clonotype was detected a few times. This sequence joins TRBV9 and TRBJ1-3; D ambiguous. The V gene's germline CDR1 is SGDLS and CDR2 YYNGEE. Trimming left V 0 bases short and J 4 bases short, with 5 bases between. The CDR3 runs to 13 residues. For the CDR3, the DNA is TGTGCCAGCAGCGTAGTCGGGGGAAACACCATATATTTT. It encodes CASSVVGGNTIYF. The whole variable domain, remainder taken from reference TRBV9 and TRBJ1-3, is DSGVTQTPKHLITATGQRVTLRCSPRSGDLSVYWYQQSLDQGLQFLIQYYNGEERAKGNILERFSAQQFPDLHSELNLSSLELGDSALYFCASSVVGGNTIYFGEGSWLTVV.